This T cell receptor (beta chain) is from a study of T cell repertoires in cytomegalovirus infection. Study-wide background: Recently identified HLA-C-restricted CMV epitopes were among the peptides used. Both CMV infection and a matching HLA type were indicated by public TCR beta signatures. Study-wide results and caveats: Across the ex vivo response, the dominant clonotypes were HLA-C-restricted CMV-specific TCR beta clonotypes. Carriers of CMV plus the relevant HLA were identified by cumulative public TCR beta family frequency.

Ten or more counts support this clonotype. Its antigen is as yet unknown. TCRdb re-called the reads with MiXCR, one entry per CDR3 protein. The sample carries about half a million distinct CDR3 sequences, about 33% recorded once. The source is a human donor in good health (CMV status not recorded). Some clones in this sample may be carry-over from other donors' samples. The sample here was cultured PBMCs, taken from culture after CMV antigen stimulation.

CDR3 in DNA: TGCGCCAGCAGCCAATCACCGGGACTAGCGGGAATCCGCGAGCAGTACTTC. Translation gives CASSQSPGLAGIREQYF. V is TRBV4-1 and J is TRBJ2-7; 13 bases are shared with TRBD2. The V segment lost 2 bases and the J segment 6 bases; nucleotides outside the gene matches: 10. CDR1 and CDR2 from the germline V gene are MGHRA and YSYEKL. The CDR3 totals 17 residues.